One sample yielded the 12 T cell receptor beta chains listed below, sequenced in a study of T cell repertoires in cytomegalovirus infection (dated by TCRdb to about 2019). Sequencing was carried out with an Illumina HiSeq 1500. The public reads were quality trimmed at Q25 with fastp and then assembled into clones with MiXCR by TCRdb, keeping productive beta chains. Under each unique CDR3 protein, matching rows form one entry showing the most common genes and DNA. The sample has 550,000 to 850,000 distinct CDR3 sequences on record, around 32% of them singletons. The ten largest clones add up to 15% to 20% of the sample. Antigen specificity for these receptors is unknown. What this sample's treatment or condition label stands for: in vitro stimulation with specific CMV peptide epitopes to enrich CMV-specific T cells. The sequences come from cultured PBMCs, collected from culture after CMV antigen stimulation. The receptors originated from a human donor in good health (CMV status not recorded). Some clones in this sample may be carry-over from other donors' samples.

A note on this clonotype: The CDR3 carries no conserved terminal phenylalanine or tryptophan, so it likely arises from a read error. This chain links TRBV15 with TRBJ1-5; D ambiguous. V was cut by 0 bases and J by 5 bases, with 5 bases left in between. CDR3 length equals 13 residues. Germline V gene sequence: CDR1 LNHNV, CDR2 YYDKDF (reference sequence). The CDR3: CATSRDKHQPQHL. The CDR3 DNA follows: TGTGCCACCAGCAGAGATAAGCATCAGCCCCAGCATTTG.

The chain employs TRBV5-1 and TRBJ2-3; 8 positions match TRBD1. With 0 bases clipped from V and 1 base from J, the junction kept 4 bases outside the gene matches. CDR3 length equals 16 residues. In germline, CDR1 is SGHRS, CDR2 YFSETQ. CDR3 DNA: TGCGCCAGCAGCTTGGTCACAGGGGGAGGCACAGATACGCAGTATTTT. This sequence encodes CASSLVTGGGTDTQYF.

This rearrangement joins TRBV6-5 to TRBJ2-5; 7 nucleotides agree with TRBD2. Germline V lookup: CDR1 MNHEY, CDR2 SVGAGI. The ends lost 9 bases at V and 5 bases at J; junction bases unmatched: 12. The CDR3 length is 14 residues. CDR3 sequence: CASSMGGVGETQYF. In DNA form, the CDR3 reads TGTGCCAGTTCTATGGGGGGGGTGGGGGAGACCCAGTACTTC.

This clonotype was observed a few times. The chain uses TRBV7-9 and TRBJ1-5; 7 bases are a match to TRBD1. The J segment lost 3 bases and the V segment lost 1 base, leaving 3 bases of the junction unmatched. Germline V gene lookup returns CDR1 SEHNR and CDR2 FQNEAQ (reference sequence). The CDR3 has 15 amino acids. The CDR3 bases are TGTGCCAGCAGCTTAGGGACAGGCCACAATCAGCCCCAGCATTTT. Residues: CASSLGTGHNQPQHF.

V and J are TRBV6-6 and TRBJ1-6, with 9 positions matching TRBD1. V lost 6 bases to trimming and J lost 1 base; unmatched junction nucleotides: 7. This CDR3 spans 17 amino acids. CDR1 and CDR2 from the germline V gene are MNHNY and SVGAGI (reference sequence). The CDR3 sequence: CASRTGTGRSYNSPLHF. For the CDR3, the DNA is TGTGCCAGCAGGACCGGGACAGGGAGGTCCTATAATTCACCCCTCCACTTT.

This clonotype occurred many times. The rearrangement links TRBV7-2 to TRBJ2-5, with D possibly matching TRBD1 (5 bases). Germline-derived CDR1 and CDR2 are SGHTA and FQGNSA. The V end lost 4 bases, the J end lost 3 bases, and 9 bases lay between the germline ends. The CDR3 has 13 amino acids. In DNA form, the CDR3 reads TGTGCCAGCAGCTATCTAGGGGAAGAGACCCAGTACTTC. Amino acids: CASSYLGEETQYF. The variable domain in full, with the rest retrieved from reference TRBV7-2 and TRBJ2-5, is GAGVSQSPSNKVTEKGKDVELRCDPISGHTALYWYRQSLGQGLEFLIYFQGNSAPDKSGLPSDRFSAERTGGSVSTLTIQRTQQEDSAVYLCASSYLGEETQYFGPGTRLLVL.

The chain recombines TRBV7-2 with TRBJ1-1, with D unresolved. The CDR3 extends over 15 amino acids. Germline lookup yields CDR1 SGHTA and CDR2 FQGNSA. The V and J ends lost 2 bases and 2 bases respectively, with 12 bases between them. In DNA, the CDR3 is TGTGCCAGCAGCTTACTTTCCGGGGAAAACACTGAAGCTTTCTTT. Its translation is CASSLLSGENTEAFF. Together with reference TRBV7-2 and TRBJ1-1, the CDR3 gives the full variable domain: GAGVSQSPSNKVTEKGKDVELRCDPISGHTALYWYRQSLGQGLEFLIYFQGNSAPDKSGLPSDRFSAERTGGSVSTLTIQRTQQEDSAVYLCASSLLSGENTEAFFGQGTRLTVV.

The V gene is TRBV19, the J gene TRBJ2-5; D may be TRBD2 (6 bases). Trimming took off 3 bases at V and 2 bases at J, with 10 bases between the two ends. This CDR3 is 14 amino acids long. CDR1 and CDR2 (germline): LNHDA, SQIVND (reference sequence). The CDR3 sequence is CASSIIAGQETQYF. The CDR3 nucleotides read TGTGCCAGTAGTATCATCGCGGGACAAGAGACCCAGTACTTC.

CDR3 sequence reads: CASKDREGYNQPQHF. The CDR3 nucleotides are TGTGCCAGTAAAGATCGCGAGGGCTACAATCAGCCCCAGCATTTT. The chain is built from TRBV19 and TRBJ1-5; no clear D gene. This CDR3 spans 15 amino acids. Trimming left V 7 bases short and J 3 bases short, with 16 bases between. CDR1 and CDR2 (germline): LNHDA, SQIVND (reference sequence).

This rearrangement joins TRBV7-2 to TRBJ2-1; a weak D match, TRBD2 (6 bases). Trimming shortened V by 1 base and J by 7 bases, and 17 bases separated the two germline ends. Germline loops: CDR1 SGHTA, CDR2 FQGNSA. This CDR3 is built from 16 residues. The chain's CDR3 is CASSLVGGGSKNEQFF. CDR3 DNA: TGTGCCAGCAGCTTAGTGGGTGGGGGGTCCAAAAATGAGCAGTTCTTC.

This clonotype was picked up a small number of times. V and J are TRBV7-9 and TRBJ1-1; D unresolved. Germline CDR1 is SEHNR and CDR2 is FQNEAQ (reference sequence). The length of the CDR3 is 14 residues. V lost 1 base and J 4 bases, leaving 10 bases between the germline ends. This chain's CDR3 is CASSLGDLITEAFF. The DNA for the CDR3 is TGTGCCAGCAGCTTAGGCGACCTTATCACTGAAGCTTTCTTT.

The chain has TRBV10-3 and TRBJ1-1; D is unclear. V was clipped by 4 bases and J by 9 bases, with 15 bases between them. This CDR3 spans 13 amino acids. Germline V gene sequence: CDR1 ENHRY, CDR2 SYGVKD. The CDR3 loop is CAISVERTDKAFF. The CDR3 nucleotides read TGTGCCATCAGTGTAGAAAGGACCGACAAAGCTTTCTTT.